Each of the 24 T cell receptor beta chains below was sequenced from the same sample in a study of PD-1 blockade in mismatch repair-deficient tumors. Sequencing used immunoSEQ multiplex PCR; TCRdb keeps in-frame clones, though not all of them. The table records under 150,000 clones, 85% to 90% of them present only once. The sample in question was peripheral blood, obtained approximately 69 weeks after starting pembrolizumab. Receptors originate from an adult with mismatch repair-deficient cancer.

The chain is built from TRBV23-1 and TRBJ2-5, with unresolved D. TRBV23-1 is an open reading frame whose function is uncertain. The CDR3 sequence is 17 residues long. Between the trimmed V and J ends, which lost 4 bases and 1 base, there was a span of 19 bases. The CDR3 nucleotides are TGCGCCAGCAGTCGTTGGAATCGTTGGCAGTCCCAAGAGACCCAGTACTTC. As protein: CASSRWNRWQSQETQYF.

V is TRBV11-2 and J is TRBJ2-7; maybe TRBD1 (5 bases). Trimming removed 4 bases at V and 3 bases at J, with 22 bases between. Germline CDR1 is SGHAT and CDR2 is FQNNGV. The CDR3 sequence is 17 residues long. CDR3 loop: CASSSLRRAGSFYEQYF. CDR3 DNA: TGTGCCAGCAGCTCTCTTCGAAGGGCAGGGTCGTTCTACGAGCAGTACTTC. Variable domain in full (rest from reference TRBV11-2 and TRBJ2-7): EAGVAQSPRYKIIEKRQSVAFWCNPISGHATLYWYQQILGQGPKLLIQFQNNGVVDDSQLPKDRFSAERLKGVDSTLKIQPAKLEDSAVYLCASSSLRRAGSFYEQYFGPGTRLTVT.

This chain uses TRBV27 with TRBJ1-2; 8 nucleotides align to TRBD1. Germline V gene data show CDR1 as MNHEY and CDR2 as SMNVEV (reference sequence). The CDR3 totals 13 residues. The ends lost 5 bases at V and 5 bases at J; junction bases unmatched: 4. CDR3 bases: TGTGCCAGCAGTGGCCGGGACAGGTATGGCTACACCTTC. This sequence encodes CASSGRDRYGYTF.

The rearrangement joins TRBV7-9 to TRBJ2-7; 9 positions agree with TRBD1. From germline, CDR1 is SEHNR and CDR2 FQNEAQ (reference sequence). The CDR3 extends over 15 amino acids. The ends lost 4 bases at V and 6 bases at J; junction bases unmatched: 10. The CDR3 region has the DNA TGTGCCAGCAGCTCGCCGGGGACAGGGACTGTCGAGCAGTACTTC. This translates into CASSSPGTGTVEQYF.

The chain is built from TRBV28 and TRBJ2-4, with TRBD1 as a possible D gene (6 bases). The ends were cut back, 3 bases at V and 8 bases at J, with 11 bases in the middle. CDR1 is MDHEN, CDR2 SYDVKM, per germline. This CDR3 is 13 amino acids long. The CDR3 here is CASSFVGADIQYF. The CDR3 DNA sequence: TGTGCCAGCAGTTTCGTGGGGGCGGACATTCAGTACTTC.

The chain employs TRBV9 and TRBJ2-1; weak D call: TRBD2 (6 bases). Germline CDR1 reads SGDLS; CDR2 reads YYNGEE. This CDR3 spans 13 amino acids. V lost 4 bases, J lost 6 bases, and 11 bases lay in between. CDR3 coding DNA: TGTGCCAGCAGCCCCAATAGCGGCAATGAGCAGTTCTTC. Translating gives CASSPNSGNEQFF.

The V and J genes are TRBV6-6 and TRBJ2-7; TRBD1 aligns across 7 bases. Trimming took 2 bases from V and 6 from J; bases not matched to a gene: 7. This CDR3 region has 14 residues. Germline CDR1 is MNHNY and CDR2 is SVGAGI (reference sequence). CDR3 region: CASSYRDSFSEQYF. The CDR3, as DNA: TGTGCCAGCAGTTACCGGGACAGTTTCTCCGAGCAGTACTTC.

J is TRBJ2-7 and V is TRBV30, with D unresolved. Germline CDR1 and CDR2: GTSNPN and SVGIG (reference sequence). Trimming took off 3 bases at V and 5 bases at J, with 11 bases between the two ends. The CDR3 is 12 amino acids. CDR3 in DNA: TGTGCCTGGAGCGTAGCTATGGACGAGCAGTACTTC. It yields the protein CAWSVAMDEQYF.

V usage is TRBV7-2 and J usage is TRBJ2-2, with 8 bases fitting TRBD2. V lost 4 bases, J lost 2 bases, and 3 bases stayed unmatched. CDR1 is SGHTA, CDR2 FQGNSA, per germline. This CDR3 has 15 residues. The chain's CDR3 is CASSSTSGNTGELFF. In DNA, the CDR3 is TGTGCCAGCAGCTCCACTAGCGGTAACACCGGGGAGCTGTTTTTT. Full variable domain (remainder filled in from reference TRBV7-2 and TRBJ2-2): GAGVSQSPSNKVTEKGKDVELRCDPISGHTALYWYRQSLGQGLEFLIYFQGNSAPDKSGLPSDRFSAERTGGSVSTLTIQRTQQEDSAVYLCASSSTSGNTGELFFGEGSRLTVL.

V gene TRBV6-6 combines with J gene TRBJ2-7, with TRBD2 identical over 11 bases. Germline trimming cut 6 bases from V and 2 bases from J; bases unmatched to any gene: 6. The germline V gene has CDR1 MNHNY and CDR2 SVGAGI (reference sequence). The CDR3 consists of 15 residues. The CDR3 loop is CASRIAGGAPYEQYF. CDR3 bases: TGTGCCAGCAGGATAGCGGGAGGGGCCCCCTACGAGCAGTACTTC.

V and J are TRBV6-6 and TRBJ1-4; D is undetermined. This CDR3 is built from 14 residues. CDR1 and CDR2 (germline): MNHNY, SVGAGI (reference sequence). Between the trimmed V and J ends, which lost 1 base and 8 bases, there was a span of 11 bases. CDR3 bases: TGTGCCAGCAGTTACTGGCTCCGGGGAGAAAAACTGTTTTTT. This translates into CASSYWLRGEKLFF.

The chain carries TRBV29-1 and TRBJ2-5; possible D gene TRBD1, 6 bases. This CDR3 has 12 residues. Deletions cut 3 bases from V and 5 bases from J, with 10 bases between. CDR1 and CDR2 (germline): SQVTM, ANQGSEA. The CDR3 DNA follows: TGCAGCGTTGACTCCAGGGGCGAGACCCAGTACTTC. This gives the protein CSVDSRGETQYF.

The chain couples TRBV11-3 to TRBJ2-1; a possible D gene is TRBD1 (6 bases). The CDR3 sequence is 14 residues long. Trimming removed 8 bases at V and 8 bases at J, with 19 bases between. Germline V gene data show CDR1 as SGHNT and CDR2 as YENEEA. CDR3 DNA sequence: TGTGCCAGCTCTGGACAGACCAGCATCGATGAGCAGTTCTTC. Translated: CASSGQTSIDEQFF. Combining the CDR3 with reference TRBV11-3 and TRBJ2-1 gives the whole variable domain EAGVVQSPRYKIIEKKQPVAFWCNPISGHNTLYWYLQNLGQGPELLIRYENEEAVDDSQLPKDRFSAERLKGVDSTLKIQPAELGDSAVYLCASSGQTSIDEQFFGPGTRLTVL.

The chain joins TRBV11-3 to TRBJ2-4, with D possibly matching TRBD2 (6 bases). Per the germline V gene, CDR1 is SGHNT and CDR2 is YENEEA. This CDR3 spans 16 amino acids. The V end was cut by 1 base, the J end by 7 bases, with 17 bases between. The CDR3: CASSLGPSESGNIQYF. CDR3 nucleotide sequence: TGTGCCAGCAGCTTAGGTCCTAGCGAAAGCGGGAACATTCAGTACTTC.

The genes are TRBV13 and TRBJ2-1; unclear D gene. The CDR3 spans 12 residues. The germline CDR1 and CDR2 sequences are PRHDT and FYEKMQ (reference sequence). Trimming removed 5 bases from V and 7 bases from J, with 9 bases in between. CDR3 sequence: CASSASWNEQFF. CDR3 coding DNA: TGTGCCAGCAGCGCCTCATGGAATGAGCAGTTCTTC.

There are a few counts of this clone. The rearrangement uses TRBV4-3 and TRBJ2-1, with a weak D call TRBD1 (5 bases). Trimming shortened V by 6 bases and J by 0 bases, and 15 bases separated the two germline ends. CDR3 length equals 16 residues. Germline V gene data show CDR1 as LGHNA and CDR2 as YSLEER. CDR3 loop: CASSIAHRSSYNEQFF. The DNA of the CDR3 is TGCGCCAGCAGTATAGCCCACAGGAGCTCCTACAATGAGCAGTTCTTC.

This rearrangement joins TRBV29-1 to TRBJ2-1; possibly TRBD1 or TRBD2 for D (5 bases each). This CDR3 is 14 amino acids long. The V gene lost 0 bases and the J gene lost 8 bases, with 14 bases spanning the gap. Germline V lookup: CDR1 SQVTM, CDR2 ANQGSEA. The CDR3 bases are TGCAGCGTTGAAGAAGGGACCACCCTAGATGAGCAGTTCTTC. It yields the protein CSVEEGTTLDEQFF.

J is TRBJ2-1 and V is TRBV27, with 8 bases matching TRBD2. Per the germline V gene, CDR1 is MNHEY and CDR2 is SMNVEV (reference sequence). The CDR3 is made up of 14 amino acids. The J segment lost 7 bases and the V segment lost 2 bases, leaving 4 bases of the junction unmatched. The CDR3 protein is CASSLVGGRNEQFF. In DNA form, the CDR3 reads TGTGCCAGCAGTTTAGTAGGCGGGAGGAATGAGCAGTTCTTC.

The genes are TRBV9 and TRBJ2-7; D uncertain. The CDR3 runs to 13 residues. V dropped 0 bases and J dropped 8 bases, with 12 bases sitting between them. Looked up from germline, CDR1 is SGDLS and CDR2 is YYNGEE. CDR3 sequence reads: CASSVGSGDKQYF. CDR3 sequence (DNA): TGTGCCAGCAGCGTAGGCAGTGGGGATAAGCAGTACTTC.

The chain combines TRBV27 with TRBJ2-2, with 7 bases aligning to TRBD1. Trimming at V came to 5 bases and at J to 5 bases, leaving 5 bases not matched to a gene. The germline V gene encodes CDR1 MNHEY and CDR2 SMNVEV (reference sequence). The length of the CDR3 is 14 residues. CDR3 protein: CASSHRGLTGELFF. As DNA, the CDR3 is TGTGCCAGCAGTCACAGGGGTCTTACCGGGGAGCTGTTTTTT.

The sample holds one count of this clone. The chain combines TRBV7-8 with TRBJ2-1; 10 nucleotides agree with TRBD2. There are 20 residues in the CDR3. Trimming removed 5 bases from V and 2 bases from J; junction bases left unmatched: 18. The germline V gene encodes CDR1 SGHVS and CDR2 FQNEAQ. The CDR3 DNA reads as TGTGCCAGCAGCCATACAGGGCTGCGAACTAGCGGGACCCCCTACAATGAGCAGTTCTTC. It codes for CASSHTGLRTSGTPYNEQFF. Based on the CDR3 plus reference TRBV7-8 and TRBJ2-1, the full variable domain is GAGVSQSPRYKVAKRGQDVALRCDPISGHVSLFWYQQALGQGPEFLTYFQNEAQLDKSGLPSDRFFAERPEGSVSTLKIQRTQQEDSAVYLCASSHTGLRTSGTPYNEQFFGPGTRLTVL.

The chain employs TRBV2 and TRBJ2-5; D is undetermined. CDR1 and CDR2 from the germline V gene are SNHLY and FYNNEI. CDR3 length equals 13 residues. Deletions cut 6 bases from V and 3 bases from J, with 11 bases between. The CDR3 bases are TGTGCCAGCAGAGGTGCCACCGAAGAGACCCAGTACTTC. The encoded protein is CASRGATEETQYF. The full variable domain, rest sourced from reference TRBV2 and TRBJ2-5, is EPEVTQTPSHQVTQMGQEVILRCVPISNHLYFYWYRQILGQKVEFLVSFYNNEISEKSEIFDDQFSVERPDGSNFTLKIRSTKLEDSAMYFCASRGATEETQYFGPGTRLLVL.

This chain uses TRBV6-1 with TRBJ2-7; unclear D gene. The CDR3 consists of 15 residues. V was pared by 0 bases and J by 2 bases, with 11 bases between. Looked up from germline, CDR1 is MNHNS and CDR2 is SASEGT. Here the CDR3 reads CASSEARNPTYEQYF. CDR3 DNA sequence: TGTGCCAGCAGTGAAGCCCGGAACCCAACCTACGAGCAGTACTTC.

This rearrangement joins TRBV27 to TRBJ2-4, with D perhaps TRBD2 (6 bases). V lost 3 bases and J 0 bases, leaving 12 bases between the germline ends. CDR1 MNHEY and CDR2 SMNVEV come from the germline V gene (reference sequence). CDR3 length equals 16 residues. This chain's CDR3 is CASSFGGMLAKNIQYF. In DNA, the CDR3 is TGTGCCAGCAGTTTTGGGGGGATGCTAGCCAAAAACATTCAGTACTTC.